Shown below are 11 T cell receptor beta chains from a single sample sequenced in a study of CD8+ T cells in alopecia areata. Extracted RNA was reverse transcribed, and the resulting cDNA served as sequencing template. Profiling relied on immunoSEQ multiplex PCR, and the TCRdb table lists in-frame clones only, not all of them. The table shows about 3,600 clones, with 60% to 85% occurring only once. Sequenced input: skin. The receptors were gathered from a human donor in good health.

Only a few counts were recorded for this clone. The V gene is TRBV5-6, the J gene TRBJ2-7; the D call may be TRBD1 or TRBD2 (5 bases each). The CDR3 is made up of 14 amino acids. Trimming removed 1 base at V and 3 bases at J, with 11 bases between. Looked up from germline, CDR1 is SGHDT and CDR2 is YYEEEE. This CDR3 reads CASSLTGTYYEQYF. CDR3 coding DNA: TGTGCCAGCAGCTTGACCGGGACCTACTACGAGCAGTACTTC.

The chain joins TRBV5-4 to TRBJ1-3; D not certain. The CDR3 extends over 15 amino acids. Germline CDR1 and CDR2: SGHNT and YYREEE (reference sequence). V was cut by 4 bases and J by 2 bases, with 13 bases left in between. CDR3 nucleotide sequence: TGTGCCAGCAGCCCAGGTGTCTTGGCTGGAAACACCATATATTTT. This sequence encodes CASSPGVLAGNTIYF.

The CDR3 DNA sequence: TGTGCCAGCAGGCGGGACACAAAACAAGAGACCCAGTACTTC. Its translation: CASRRDTKQETQYF. The rearrangement uses TRBV2 and TRBJ2-5; D possibly uses TRBD1 or TRBD2 (6 bases each). Trimming stripped 6 bases from V and 2 bases from J, with 13 bases between. The CDR3 is 14 amino acids. Germline CDR1 and CDR2: SNHLY and FYNNEI.

This chain joins TRBV6-1 and TRBJ2-7; 7 positions match TRBD1. This CDR3 has 15 amino acids. The germline V gene has CDR1 MNHNS and CDR2 SASEGT. Germline trimming cut 1 base from V and 3 bases from J; bases unmatched to any gene: 6. CDR3 DNA: TGTGCCAGCAGTGAAGGGACAGGAGTATTCTACGAGCAGTACTTC. Translation: CASSEGTGVFYEQYF.

Concerning this clone itself: This CDR3 is also generated by other DNA sequences in the sample. This chain links TRBV7-6 with TRBJ2-5; D gene unclear. The CDR3 consists of 13 residues. Trimming stripped 5 bases from V and 2 bases from J, with 9 bases between. Germline V gene sequence: CDR1 SGHVS, CDR2 FNYEAQ. The CDR3 DNA reads as TGTGCCAGCAGCCGAGGCAGGCAAGAGACCCAGTACTTC. Protein product: CASSRGRQETQYF. The full variable domain, completed using reference TRBV7-6 and TRBJ2-5, is GAGVSQSPRYKVTKRGQDVALRCDPISGHVSLYWYRQALGQGPEFLTYFNYEAQQDKSGLPNDRFSAERPEGSISTLTIQRTEQRDSAMYRCASSRGRQETQYFGPGTRLLVL.

The rearrangement uses TRBV7-9 and TRBJ1-5, with D maybe TRBD1 (6 bases). The germline V gene encodes CDR1 SEHNR and CDR2 FQNEAQ (reference sequence). Trimming removed 8 bases at V and 0 bases at J, with 11 bases between. CDR3 length: 14 residues. CDR3 loop: CASGTGFSNQPQHF. In nucleotides, the CDR3 is TGTGCCAGCGGTACAGGGTTTAGCAATCAGCCCCAGCATTTT. Filled out from reference TRBV7-9 and TRBJ1-5, the complete variable domain reads DTGVSQNPRHKITKRGQNVTFRCDPISEHNRLYWYRQTLGQGPEFLTYFQNEAQLEKSRLLSDRFSAERPKGSFSTLEIQRTEQGDSAMYLCASGTGFSNQPQHFGDGTRLSIL.

In this sample, this clone turned up a few times. The rearrangement links TRBV29-1 to TRBJ1-2; D remains unclear. The CDR3 sequence is 14 residues long. Trimming cost V 3 bases and J 8 bases, with 19 bases left between them. Germline lookup yields CDR1 SQVTM and CDR2 ANQGSEA. CDR3 coding DNA: TGCAGCGTTGATTACCGCCGCGTGGAAGGCGGCTACACCTTC. This gives the protein CSVDYRRVEGGYTF.

The chain joins TRBV10-2 to TRBJ1-2; 10 bases align to TRBD1. This CDR3 is 14 amino acids long. Losses at the gene ends were 7 bases for V and 5 bases for J; bases not matched to a gene: 7. Germline V gene lookup returns CDR1 WSHSY and CDR2 SAAADI. CDR3 in amino acids: CASTPGQGEYGYTF. The CDR3 DNA reads as TGCGCCAGCACTCCCGGACAGGGGGAGTATGGCTACACCTTC.

V and J are TRBV7-9 and TRBJ2-2; tentatively, D is TRBD2 (6 bases). This CDR3 comprises 14 residues. V was pared by 1 base and J by 3 bases, with 6 bases between. The germline V gene encodes CDR1 SEHNR and CDR2 FQNEAQ (reference sequence). The CDR3: CASSLGDYTGELFF. In DNA, the CDR3 is TGTGCCAGCAGCTTAGGGGACTACACCGGGGAGCTGTTTTTT. Variable domain in full (rest from reference TRBV7-9 and TRBJ2-2): DTGVSQNPRHKITKRGQNVTFRCDPISEHNRLYWYRQTLGQGPEFLTYFQNEAQLEKSRLLSDRFSAERPKGSFSTLEIQRTEQGDSAMYLCASSLGDYTGELFFGEGSRLTVL.

This rearrangement joins TRBV5-1 to TRBJ2-7, with D possibly called TRBD1 or TRBD2 (5 bases each). The CDR3 contains 16 residues. Germline V gene data show CDR1 as SGHRS and CDR2 as YFSETQ. Trimming took 0 bases from V and 1 from J, leaving 14 bases between them. Here the CDR3 reads CASSLAGDGFSYEQYF. The CDR3, as DNA: TGCGCCAGCAGCTTGGCCGGGGACGGATTTTCCTACGAGCAGTACTTC. Together with reference TRBV5-1 and TRBJ2-7, the CDR3 gives the full variable domain: KAGVTQTPRYLIKTRGQQVTLSCSPISGHRSVSWYQQTPGQGLQFLFEYFSETQRNKGNFPGRFSGRQFSNSRSEMNVSTLELGDSALYLCASSLAGDGFSYEQYFGPGTRLTVT.

In its sample, this clone was seen a few times. This chain links TRBV11-2 with TRBJ2-1; 8 nucleotides agree with TRBD2. The CDR3 has 15 amino acids. Germline-derived CDR1 and CDR2 are SGHAT and FQNNGV. The V gene end was trimmed by 5 bases and the J gene end by 1 base; junction bases not matched to a gene: 4. This CDR3 reads CASSVQRGSYNEQFF. CDR3 coding DNA: TGTGCCAGCAGCGTTCAGCGGGGGTCCTACAATGAGCAGTTCTTC.